The rows below give T cell receptor beta chains drawn from one sample of a study of blood T cell repertoires in COVID-19. Data came from immunoSEQ multiplex PCR; TCRdb stores just in-frame clones and leaves some out. The data contain 250,000 or so clones, approximately 90% of them singletons. Sequenced input: PBMCs or T cells enriched from blood (not recorded which). These receptors came from a human donor in a cohort exposed to, infected with or recovered from COVID-19 (not recorded which). The donor label of this sample is uncertain. The conserved cysteine and the conserved F or W are not part of the CDR3 here. A clone size is listed for some rows: how often the clone was seen (once, few, many), or a class if it is expanded.

V | size | CDR3
TRBV4-2 | - | ASSQSNRGGSYGYT
TRBV12-5 | - | ASGLGTAPSGNTIY
TRBV5-4 | - | ASSLLHRNYGYT
TRBV16 | - | ASSPRDRVIYNEQF
TRBV9 | many | ASSLEQGNGYT
TRBV7-2 | - | ASSLASETQY
TRBV4-3 | - | ASSQSFGQGISYEQY
TRBV5-1 | - | ASSPSTGSSYNSPLH
TRBV7-9 | - | ASSRSGTDTQY
TRBV28 | - | ASSLIQGPGGLFYYGYT
TRBV7-8 | - | ASSLALDRRSSYEQY
TRBV3-1/TRBV3-2 | - | ASSQGGVTEAF
TRBV7-9 | - | ASSLRRLDRGGGTGELF
TRBV6-5 | once | ASSPGYGYT
TRBV3-1/TRBV3-2 | - | ASSLDHRVGVQPQH
TRBV9 | - | ASSVGVNEKLF
TRBV4-3 | - | ASSQGGSQANYGYT
TRBV13 | - | ASSLGHLTDTQY
TRBV30 | - | AWSPGTSDADTQY
TRBV7-9 | - | ASSLEDTDRGHNEQF
TRBV10-3 | - | ANGAGGPVDTQY
TRBV7-9 | few | ASSLVRNSPLH
TRBV6-5 | - | ASSRQGATDTQY
TRBV7-9 | - | AGGGPTGFSRHEQY